The 5 T cell receptor beta chains given below trace back to one sample, sequenced in a study of T cells expressing NK-cell markers (dated by TCRdb to between 2020 and 2021). The library was prepared using 5' RACE. Sequencing instrument: Illumina HiSeq 2000. Once TCRdb had reprocessed the reads, it stored one entry per CDR3 protein sequence and supplied no DNA. The sample table gives about 410,000 distinct CDR3 sequences. Clones ranked in the top ten supply roughly 10% of the sample. Sequenced sample: blood T cells: a sorted CD56 or NKG2C T cell subset, CD4+ or CD8+ T cells, or bulk PBMC T cells (not recorded which). The receptors stem from a woman aged 45 to 65 in good health. Donor details come from another sample of the same person, matched by shared clones.

This chain uses TRBV20-1 with TRBJ2-7. Germline V lookup: CDR1 DFQATT, CDR2 SNEGSKA (reference sequence). The CDR3 contains 16 residues. The CDR3: CSARSPAPSEVYEQYF.

The CDR3 loop reads CSATGEATGHRRWQYF. The chain links TRBV20-1 to TRBJ2-7; TCRdb's D call, TRBD1, is unchecked because there is no DNA. Germline V CDR1 and CDR2: DFQATT, SNEGSKA (reference sequence). The CDR3 extends over 16 amino acids.

This chain joins TRBV18 and TRBJ2-5. There are 15 residues in the CDR3. Germline CDR1 KGHSH, CDR2 LQKENI. CDR3 amino acids: CASSPREGLIKTQYF.

The chain recombines TRBV20-1 with TRBJ1-2. The CDR3 spans 15 residues. Germline-derived CDR1 and CDR2 are DFQATT and SNEGSKA (reference sequence). This CDR3 reads CSAAGGQPMRYGYTF.

The chain uses TRBV9 and TRBJ2-3; the TCRdb call, TRBD2, lacks DNA for checking. The CDR3 is 16 amino acids. CDR1 is SGDLS and CDR2 is YYNGEE in the germline V gene. Here the CDR3 reads CASSVAPAGEADTQYF. Drawing the rest from reference TRBV9 and TRBJ2-3, the complete variable domain is DSGVTQTPKHLITATGQRVTLRCSPRSGDLSVYWYQQSLDQGLQFLIQYYNGEERAKGNILERFSAQQFPDLHSELNLSSLELGDSALYFCASSVAPAGEADTQYFGPGTRLTVL.